These 5 T cell receptor beta chains were sequenced from one sample in a study of T cells in Graves' hyperthyroidism and ophthalmopathy. Amplification of TCR beta CDR3 regions was performed using RNA transcripts as template. An initial round of RT-PCR targeting the TCR CDR3 relied on the HTBI primer set. From the multiplex PCR reads, TCRdb called clonotypes with MiXCR, one entry per CDR3 protein. The table lists approximately 600,000 distinct CDR3 sequences, more than 11% of them singletons. Sequenced input: blood. These receptors were taken from a woman aged 25 to 39 with Graves' hyperthyroidism that later progressed to Graves' ophthalmopathy.

This clonotype was seen only a few times. V and J are TRBV3-2 and TRBJ1-1; the tabulated D call, TRBD1, remains unverified against the DNA. TRBV3-2 is a pseudogene locus. The length of the CDR3 is 14 residues. CDR3 sequence reads: CALTERGWGTEAFF. CDR3 DNA sequence: TGTGCCCTAACTGAAAGGGGCTGGGGCACTGAAGCTTTCTTT.

There are many counts of this clonotype. The chain couples TRBV11-3 to TRBJ1-2, with unresolved D. Germline V CDR1 and CDR2: SGHNT, YENEEA. The V gene lost 0 bases and the J gene lost 2 bases, with 10 bases spanning the gap. The CDR3 spans 15 residues. DNA of the CDR3: TGTGCCAGCAGCTTAGATCGGGAAGTCAACTATGGCTACACCTTC. This gives the protein CASSLDREVNYGYTF.

This clonotype occurred a few times. The chain couples TRBV30 to TRBJ2-2; D is undetermined. The CDR3 has 13 residues. Germline V gene lookup returns CDR1 GTSNPN and CDR2 SVGIG (reference sequence). Deletions cut 4 bases from V and 6 bases from J, with 12 bases between. The CDR3 is CAWTLGLAGELFF. The CDR3 nucleotides are TGTGCCTGGACCCTAGGGTTAGCCGGGGAGCTGTTTTTT. The full variable domain, in which reference TRBV30 and TRBJ2-2 provide the parts outside the CDR3, is SQTIHQWPATLVQPVGSPLSLECTVEGTSNPNLYWYRQAAGRGLQLLFYSVGIGQISSEVPQNLSASRPQDRQFILSSKKLLLSDSGFYLCAWTLGLAGELFFGEGSRLTVL.

This clonotype was detected a few times. V usage is TRBV12-3 or TRBV12-4 and J usage is TRBJ1-5; D not certain. This CDR3 has 16 residues. V was shortened by 3 bases and J by 5 bases, with 17 bases between the two germline ends. In DNA, the CDR3 is TGTGCCAGCAGTTTCCCCCGGTCCCGCTTGGATCAGCCCCAGCATTTT. This translates into CASSFPRSRLDQPQHF.

This clonotype was picked up many times. The rearrangement uses TRBV6-2 or TRBV6-3 and TRBJ2-7; 9 bases map to TRBD2. This CDR3 has 14 amino acids. Trimming cost V 8 bases and J 4 bases; bases outside gene matches: 9. Germline V gene lookup returns CDR1 MNHEY and CDR2 SVGEGT. The CDR3 DNA reads as TGTGCCAGCGCCCTTCTAGCGGGAAATTACGAGCAGTACTTC. Its protein product is CASALLAGNYEQYF.